The present entry profiles one T cell receptor (beta chain) with its context. Its antigen is not known. This specimen comes from a study of T cell responses to AZD1222 COVID-19 vaccine. Study-wide points: Reportedly, nearly half the spike-specific TCRs target unmutated variant regions. Spike-specific TCR depth and breadth grew after two AZD1222 doses.

V lost 0 bases and J lost 8, with 13 bases in between. CDR3 length equals 14 residues. The germline gives CDR1 SEHNR, CDR2 FQNEAQ (reference sequence). The data were produced by immunoSEQ multiplex PCR, yet TCRdb's version contains in-frame clones alone and is incomplete. This sample has tens of thousands of clones, with roughly four fifths found just once. This chain uses TRBV7-9 with TRBJ1-1; weak D call: TRBD1 (6 bases). This specimen was peripheral blood, taken on day 0 of AZD1222 vaccination. This receptor was identified in an adult in good health. CDR3 protein: CASSLASQGTEAFF. CDR3 nucleotide sequence: TGTGCCAGCAGCTTAGCGTCCCAAGGGACAGAAGCTTTCTTT.